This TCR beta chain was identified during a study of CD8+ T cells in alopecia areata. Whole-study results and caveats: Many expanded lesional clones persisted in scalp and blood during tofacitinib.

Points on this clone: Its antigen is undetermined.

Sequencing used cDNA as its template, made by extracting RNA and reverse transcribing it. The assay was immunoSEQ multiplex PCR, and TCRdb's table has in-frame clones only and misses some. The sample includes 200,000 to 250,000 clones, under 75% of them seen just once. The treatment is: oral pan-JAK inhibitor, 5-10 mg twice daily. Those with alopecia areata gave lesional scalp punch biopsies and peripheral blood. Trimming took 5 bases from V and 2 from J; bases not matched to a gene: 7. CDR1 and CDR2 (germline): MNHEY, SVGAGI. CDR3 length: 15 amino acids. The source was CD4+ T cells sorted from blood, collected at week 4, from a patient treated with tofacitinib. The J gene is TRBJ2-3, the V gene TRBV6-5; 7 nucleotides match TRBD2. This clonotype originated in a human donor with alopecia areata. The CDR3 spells CASSTLAANTDTQYF. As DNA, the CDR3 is TGTGCCAGCAGTACGCTAGCGGCCAACACAGATACGCAGTATTTT.